This is a list of T cell receptor beta chains from one sample in a study of T cells in tuberculosis. Clones were read by immunoSEQ multiplex PCR, and TCRdb kept only the in-frame ones, dropping some. There are about 20,000 clones in the sample; around 89% occur only once, and about 15% lies in the top ten. Material for sequencing was PBMCs. Receptor source: a donor aged 5 to 30 with latent tuberculosis or without tuberculosis infection. CDR3s include the opening cysteine and the closing phenylalanine or tryptophan. The order of the fields is D gene, CDR3 length, J gene, V gene, clone size, CDR3 protein, CDR3 DNA. D genes are given only for firm matches. Expanded clones are given a class, and other clones once, few, many or no size at all.

TRBD2 15 TRBJ2-1 TRBV7-2 NA CASSLGLAGYNEQFF TGTGCCAGCAGCTTAGGGCTAGCGGGGTACAATGAGCAGTTCTTC
TRBD2 16 TRBJ2-3 TRBV11-3 NA CASSDTSGVLTDTQYF TGTGCCAGCAGCGACACTAGCGGGGTTCTCACAGATACGCAGTATTTT
TRBD1 14 TRBJ1-1 TRBV19 NA CASSLGTGATEAFF TGTGCCAGTAGTCTCGGGACAGGGGCCACTGAAGCTTTCTTT
TRBD1 17 TRBJ2-6 TRBV4-1 NA CASSQDGTGSGANVLTF TGCGCCAGCAGCCAAGATGGGACAGGCTCTGGGGCCAACGTCCTGACTTTC
TRBD2 15 TRBJ2-3 TRBV30 NA CAFQGLAGSTDTQYF TGTGCCTTTCAAGGACTAGCGGGGAGCACAGATACGCAGTATTTT
NA 14 TRBJ2-1 TRBV5-4 NA CASSIYREYNEQFF TGTGCCAGTAGCATCTACAGGGAATACAATGAGCAGTTCTTC
TRBD1 19 TRBJ1-3 TRBV9 NA CASSATGTGNIFKGNTIYF TGTGCCAGCAGCGCCACCGGGACAGGCAATATATTCAAGGGAAACACCATATATTTT
NA 13 TRBJ1-5 TRBV2 few CASGQASGQPQHF TGTGCCAGCGGGCAGGCCAGCGGGCAGCCCCAGCATTTT
TRBD1 14 TRBJ2-7 TRBV9 NA CASSPGTGIGEQYF TGTGCCAGCAGCCCCGGGACAGGGATTGGCGAGCAGTACTTC
NA 13 TRBJ1-5 TRBV30 NA CAWTGDLNQPQHF TGTGCCTGGACAGGGGACCTTAATCAGCCCCAGCATTTT
TRBD1 18 TRBJ2-4 TRBV30 NA CAWIPPSRDRKVQNIQYF TGTGCCTGGATACCACCCAGCCGGGACAGGAAAGTTCAAAACATTCAGTACTTC
NA 14 TRBJ2-5 TRBV13 NA CASSLGRGDETQYF TGTGCCAGCAGCTTAGGCAGGGGGGATGAGACCCAGTACTTC
NA 15 TRBJ1-1 TRBV7-2 NA CASTQVGRGNTEAFF TGTGCCAGCACCCAGGTCGGCAGGGGGAACACTGAAGCTTTCTTT
NA 14 TRBJ1-2 TRBV19 NA CASSITGANYGYTF TGTGCCAGTAGTATCACAGGTGCTAACTATGGCTACACCTTC
TRBD1 15 TRBJ1-5 TRBV4-1 NA CASSHLTGLNQPQHF TGCGCCAGCAGCCATTTGACAGGGCTCAATCAGCCCCAGCATTTT
NA 15 TRBJ2-7 TRBV28 NA CASTPRGGSTYEQYF TGTGCCAGCACCCCCCGAGGCGGGTCAACCTACGAGCAGTACTTC